This TCR beta chain was retrieved from a study of blood T cell repertoires in COVID-19. Trimming removed 4 bases at V and 3 bases at J, with 12 bases between. CDR1 and CDR2 from the germline V gene are SEHNR and FQNEAQ (reference sequence). The CDR3 is 14 amino acids. Clones were sequenced by immunoSEQ multiplex PCR, and TCRdb holds only the in-frame ones, with some missing. The data contain nearly 35,000 clones, nearly 95% of them singletons. The TCR originated in a human donor in a cohort sampled during active COVID-19. The sample comprised peripheral blood. The J gene is TRBJ1-2, the V gene TRBV7-9; D is uncertain. The CDR3 protein is CASSWGGTYYGYTF. DNA of the CDR3: TGTGCCAGCAGCTGGGGAGGCACCTACTATGGCTACACCTTC.